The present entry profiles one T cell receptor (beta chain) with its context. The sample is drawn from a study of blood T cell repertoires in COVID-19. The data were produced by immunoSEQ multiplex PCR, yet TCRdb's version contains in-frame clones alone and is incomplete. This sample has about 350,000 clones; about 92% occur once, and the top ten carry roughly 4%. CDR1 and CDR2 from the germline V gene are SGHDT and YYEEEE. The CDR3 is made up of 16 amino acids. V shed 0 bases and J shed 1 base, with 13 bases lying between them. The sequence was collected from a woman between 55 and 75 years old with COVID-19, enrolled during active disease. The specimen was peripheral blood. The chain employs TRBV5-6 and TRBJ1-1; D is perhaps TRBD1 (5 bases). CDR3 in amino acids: CASSLAWGSQNTEAFF. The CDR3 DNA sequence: TGTGCCAGCAGCTTGGCCTGGGGCAGCCAGAACACTGAAGCTTTCTTT.